This is a list of T cell receptor beta chains from one sample in a study of shared clonotypes between healthy human individuals. Profiled with immunoSEQ multiplex PCR; TCRdb holds only in-frame clones, not every one. The sample records about 680,000 clones, around 72% being singletons. Input material: memory CD4+ T cells sorted from blood. The receptors shown here come from a woman aged 25 to 45 in good health. Both conserved end residues are part of each CDR3. D genes are given only for firm matches. Size is stated for part of the rows, as once, few or many counts, or as a class when the clone is expanded.

clone_size	d_call	v_call	j_call	cdr3_nt	cdr3_aa
once	.	TRBV28	TRBJ2-1	TGTGCCAGCAGTTTAAGTGGGACCCGGCAGTTCTTC	CASSLSGTRQFF
many	.	TRBV5-1	TRBJ1-5	TGCGCCAGCAGCTTGCGGGGGGCCGAGGGTCAGCCCCAGCATTTT	CASSLRGAEGQPQHF
once	.	TRBV5-1	TRBJ2-7	TGCGCCAGCAGCGGCGACCTAGAGCAGTACTTC	CASSGDLEQYF
.	.	TRBV28	TRBJ2-7	TGTGCCAGCAGCCGGCGGGACAGTCACTACGAGCAGTACTTC	CASSRRDSHYEQYF
.	.	TRBV5-1	TRBJ2-5	TGCGCCAGCAGCTTGGGACAGAACCAAGAGACCCAGTACTTC	CASSLGQNQETQYF
.	TRBD2	TRBV5-1	TRBJ2-7	TGCGCCAGCAGCTCGGGACTAACTGAGGACGAGCAGTACTTC	CASSSGLTEDEQYF
.	.	TRBV7-9	TRBJ1-1	TGTGCCAGCAGCCTTGGGGTAGTTAACGAAGCTTTCTTT	CASSLGVVNEAFF
.	TRBD2	TRBV18	TRBJ2-7	TGTGCCAGCTCACCCTCCGGGACTAGCGGGAGATACGAGCAGTACTTC	CASSPSGTSGRYEQYF
once	.	TRBV28	TRBJ2-7	TGTGCCAGCAGTCTACCCGTCCGGTACGAGCAGTACTTC	CASSLPVRYEQYF
few	.	TRBV2	TRBJ2-7	TGTGCCAGCAGCTCGGACGGACCGTCGCGGGAGCAGTACTTC	CASSSDGPSREQYF
.	TRBD1	TRBV5-1	TRBJ1-2	TGCGCCAGCAGCCTCGGGGACAGGGACTATGGTGGCTACACCTTC	CASSLGDRDYGGYTF
.	TRBD2	TRBV27	TRBJ2-3	TGTGCCAGCAGTCCGGGACTAGCGGGAGATACGCAGTATTTT	CASSPGLAGDTQYF
.	.	TRBV7-2	TRBJ1-5	TGTGCCAGCAGCTTAGAGGACGGCGTATATCTGCCTAGCAATCAGCCCCAGCATTTT	CASSLEDGVYLPSNQPQHF
.	TRBD2	TRBV5-5	TRBJ2-5	TGTGCCAGCAGCCAAGCCGACGGGGGAGGGCAGACCCAGTACTTC	CASSQADGGGQTQYF
.	.	TRBV6-6	TRBJ1-3	TGTGCCAGCAATCCACAGGGAGGTGGAAACACCATATATTTT	CASNPQGGGNTIYF
.	.	TRBV28	TRBJ1-2	TGTGCCAGCAGTTCCCCGACGGAAACTGGTGGCTACACCTTC	CASSSPTETGGYTF
.	.	TRBV6-5	TRBJ2-7	TGTGCCAGCAGTTACTCAGGACAGCAGGTCCTACGAGGGCAGTACTTC	CASSYSGQQVLRGQYF
.	.	TRBV10-1	TRBJ2-1	TGCGCCAGCAGTGATGGGCAGCTAAACAATGAGCAGTTCTTC	CASSDGQLNNEQFF
.	TRBD2	TRBV5-6	TRBJ2-2	TGTGCCAGCAGCGCAAGACTAGCCCCCGGGGAGCTGTTTTTT	CASSARLAPGELFF
.	TRBD1	TRBV9	TRBJ2-1	TGTGCCAGCAGCGTCGGGACAGGGTTTGGCAATGAGCAGTTCTTC	CASSVGTGFGNEQFF
.	TRBD1	TRBV7-9	TRBJ1-3	TGTGCCAGCAGCAAGACAGGGGATGGAAACACCATATATTTT	CASSKTGDGNTIYF
.	.	TRBV18	TRBJ1-2	TGTGCCAGCTCACCACCGTCGACAGGTCGGAGCTACACCTTC	CASSPPSTGRSYTF
.	.	TRBV4-1	TRBJ1-4	TGCGCCAGCAGCCAAGACGAACAGCCTCGGACGAATGAAAAACTGTTTTTT	CASSQDEQPRTNEKLFF
.	TRBD2	TRBV5-1	TRBJ2-3	TGCGCCAGCAGCGATATCAACAGACTAGCGACAAGCACAGATACGCAGTATTTT	CASSDINRLATSTDTQYF
many	TRBD1	TRBV7-2	TRBJ1-1	TGTGCCAGCAGCTTTGGCCAGGGGGGTTACACTGAAGCTTTCTTT	CASSFGQGGYTEAFF
.	.	TRBV25-1	TRBJ2-5	TGTGCCAGCAGTGAAAACGGGGAGACCCAGTACTTC	CASSENGETQYF
.	.	TRBV29-1	TRBJ2-7	TGCAGCGTTGAAGATCCAGACTCGGGGTCCTACGAGCAGTACTTC	CSVEDPDSGSYEQYF
few	.	TRBV5-1	TRBJ2-2	TGCGCCAGCACCCCGGGCGGGTCGAACACCGGGGAGCTGTTTTTT	CASTPGGSNTGELFF
once	.	TRBV6-1	TRBJ2-3	TGTGCCAGCAGTGAACGGCCCGCGGGCACAGATACGCAGTATTTT	CASSERPAGTDTQYF
.	.	TRBV29-1	TRBJ2-5	TGCAGCGTTGCTTCTGCTAGCGATACCGGGGAGACCCAGTACTTC	CSVASASDTGETQYF
.	.	TRBV29-1	TRBJ1-1	TGCAGCGTTGCAGGAGACACGAACACTGAAGCTTTCTTT	CSVAGDTNTEAFF